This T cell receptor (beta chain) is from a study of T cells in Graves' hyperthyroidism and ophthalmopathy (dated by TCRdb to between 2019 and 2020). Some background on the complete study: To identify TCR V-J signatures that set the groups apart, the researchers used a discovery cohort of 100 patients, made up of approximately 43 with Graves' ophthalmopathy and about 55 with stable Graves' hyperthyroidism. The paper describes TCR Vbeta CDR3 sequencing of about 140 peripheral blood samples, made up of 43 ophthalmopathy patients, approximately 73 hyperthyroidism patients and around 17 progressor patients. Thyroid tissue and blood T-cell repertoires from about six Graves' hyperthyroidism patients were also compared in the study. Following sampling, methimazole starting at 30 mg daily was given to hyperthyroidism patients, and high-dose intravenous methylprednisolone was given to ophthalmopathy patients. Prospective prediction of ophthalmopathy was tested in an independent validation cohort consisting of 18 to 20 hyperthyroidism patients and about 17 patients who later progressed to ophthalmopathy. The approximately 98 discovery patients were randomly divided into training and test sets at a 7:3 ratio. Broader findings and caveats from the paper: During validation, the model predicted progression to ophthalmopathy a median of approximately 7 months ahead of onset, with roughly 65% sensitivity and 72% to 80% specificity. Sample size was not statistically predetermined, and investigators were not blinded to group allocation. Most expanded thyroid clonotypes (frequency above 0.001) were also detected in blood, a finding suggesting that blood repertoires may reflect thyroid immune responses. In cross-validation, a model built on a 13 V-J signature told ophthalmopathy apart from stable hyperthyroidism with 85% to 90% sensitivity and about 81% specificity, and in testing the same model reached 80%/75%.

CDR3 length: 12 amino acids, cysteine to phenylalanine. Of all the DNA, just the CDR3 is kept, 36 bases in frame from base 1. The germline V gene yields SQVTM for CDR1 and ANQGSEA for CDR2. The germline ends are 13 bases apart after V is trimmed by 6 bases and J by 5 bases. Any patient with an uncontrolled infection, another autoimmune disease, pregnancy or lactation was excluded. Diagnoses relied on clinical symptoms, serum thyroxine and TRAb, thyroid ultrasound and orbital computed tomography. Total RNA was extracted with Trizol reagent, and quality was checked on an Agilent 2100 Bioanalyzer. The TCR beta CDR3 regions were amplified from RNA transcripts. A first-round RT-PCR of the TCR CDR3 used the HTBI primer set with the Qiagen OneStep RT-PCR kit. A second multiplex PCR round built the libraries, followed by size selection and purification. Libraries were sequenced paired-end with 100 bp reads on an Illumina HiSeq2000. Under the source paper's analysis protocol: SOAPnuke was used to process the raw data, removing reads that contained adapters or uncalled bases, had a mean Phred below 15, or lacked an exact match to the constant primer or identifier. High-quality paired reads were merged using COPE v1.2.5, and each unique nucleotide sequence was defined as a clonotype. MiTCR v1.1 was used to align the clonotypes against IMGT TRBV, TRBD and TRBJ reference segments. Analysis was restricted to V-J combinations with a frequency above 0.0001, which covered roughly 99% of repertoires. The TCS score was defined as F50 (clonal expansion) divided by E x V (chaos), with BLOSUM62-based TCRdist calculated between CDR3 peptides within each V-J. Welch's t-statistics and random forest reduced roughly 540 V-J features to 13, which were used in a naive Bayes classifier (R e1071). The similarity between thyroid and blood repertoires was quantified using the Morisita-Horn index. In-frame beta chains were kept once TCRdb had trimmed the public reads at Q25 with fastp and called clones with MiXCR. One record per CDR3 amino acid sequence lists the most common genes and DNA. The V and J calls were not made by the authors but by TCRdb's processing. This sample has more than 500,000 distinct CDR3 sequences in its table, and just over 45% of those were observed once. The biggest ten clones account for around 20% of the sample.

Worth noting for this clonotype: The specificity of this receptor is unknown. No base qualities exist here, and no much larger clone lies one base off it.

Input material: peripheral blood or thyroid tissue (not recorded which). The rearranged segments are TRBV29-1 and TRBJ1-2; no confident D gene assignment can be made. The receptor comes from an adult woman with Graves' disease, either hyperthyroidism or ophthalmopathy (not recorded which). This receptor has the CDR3 CSVTNGEYGYTF. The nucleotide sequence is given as TGCAGCGTCACTAACGGGGAATATGGCTACACCTTC.